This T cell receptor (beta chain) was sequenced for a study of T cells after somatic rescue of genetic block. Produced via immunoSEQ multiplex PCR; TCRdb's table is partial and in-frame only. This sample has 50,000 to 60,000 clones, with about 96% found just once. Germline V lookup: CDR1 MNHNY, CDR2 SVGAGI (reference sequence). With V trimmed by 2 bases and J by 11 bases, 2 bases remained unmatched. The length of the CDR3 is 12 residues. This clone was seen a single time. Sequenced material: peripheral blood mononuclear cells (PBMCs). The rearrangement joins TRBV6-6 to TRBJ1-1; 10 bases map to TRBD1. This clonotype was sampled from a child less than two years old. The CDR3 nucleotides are TGTGCCAGCAGTTACCCGGGACAGGGGGCTTTCTTT. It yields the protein CASSYPGQGAFF.